One and the same sample provided the 21 T cell receptor beta chains below, sequenced in a study of blood T cell repertoires in COVID-19. The data were produced by immunoSEQ multiplex PCR, yet TCRdb's version contains in-frame clones alone and is incomplete. The data show 390,000 or so clones, around 87% seen once. Input material: peripheral blood. The source of these receptors is a woman in her twenties or thirties with COVID-19, enrolled during active disease.

The table lists this clone with a count of one. This specimen includes other DNA sequences encoding the same CDR3. The chain has TRBV18 and TRBJ2-2, with 7 bases identical to TRBD2. J lost 0 bases, V lost 1 base, and 2 bases had no gene match. CDR3 length: 16 residues. Germline CDR1 KGHSH, CDR2 LQKENI. Written as DNA, the CDR3 is TGTGCCAGCTCACCACTGGCGGGAGCGAACACCGGGGAGCTGTTTTTT. It translates to CASSPLAGANTGELFF.

The CDR3 DNA sequence: TGTGCCAGCAGTGACCAGTCTGGCACTGAAGCTTTCTTT. Translation gives CASSDQSGTEAFF. The chain uses TRBV6-1 and TRBJ1-1; no reliable D call. Germline values: CDR1 MNHNS, CDR2 SASEGT. CDR3 length: 13 amino acids. Trimming took 3 bases from V and 4 from J, leaving 9 bases between them.

This chain connects TRBV6-1 to TRBJ2-3; tentative D call: TRBD2 (5 bases). Germline assignment: CDR1 MNHNS and CDR2 SASEGT. The CDR3 is made up of 15 amino acids. V was pared by 2 bases and J by 3 bases, with 12 bases between. CDR3 loop: CASSEWGARTDTQYF. The CDR3, as DNA: TGTGCCAGCAGTGAATGGGGAGCCCGAACAGATACGCAGTATTTT.

This clone was seen a handful of times. The CDR3 loop reads CASSQGSAVLGSPLHF. The CDR3 bases are TGCGCCAGCAGCCAAGGTAGCGCAGTTCTGGGTTCACCCCTCCACTTT. The chain recombines TRBV4-1 with TRBJ1-6; D not certain. Germline CDR1 MGHRA, CDR2 YSYEKL. The CDR3 extends over 16 amino acids. The V and J ends lost 1 base and 9 bases respectively, with 16 bases between them.

The V gene is TRBV6-5, the J gene TRBJ2-2, with 7 bases identical to TRBD2. This CDR3 is 16 amino acids long. J lost 0 bases, V lost 4 bases, and 5 bases had no gene match. The germline CDR1 and CDR2 sequences are MNHEY and SVGAGI. The DNA of the CDR3 is TGTGCCAGCAGTTGGTGGAGCGGGGCGAACACCGGGGAGCTGTTTTTT. The encoded protein is CASSWWSGANTGELFF.

V is TRBV19 and J is TRBJ2-7; 7 bases match TRBD1. The CDR3 is 14 residues long. Germline V gene data show CDR1 as LNHDA and CDR2 as SQIVND (reference sequence). With V trimmed by 4 bases and J by 4 bases, 7 bases remained unmatched. The CDR3 nucleotides read TGTGCCAGTAGTAACCGGGACAGAACTTACGAGCAGTACTTC. It is translated as CASSNRDRTYEQYF.

The CDR3: CASSSRQGDYGYTF. The CDR3 nucleotides are TGTGCCAGCAGTTCTCGACAGGGGGACTATGGCTACACCTTC. This sequence joins TRBV6-5 and TRBJ1-2, with 9 bases fitting TRBD1. J gave up 3 bases and V 4 bases, and 3 bases lay outside the gene matches. This CDR3 contains 14 residues. Germline CDR1 reads MNHEY; CDR2 reads SVGAGI.

The chain links TRBV30 to TRBJ2-3; 8 positions match TRBD1. This CDR3 is built from 13 residues. Trimming at V came to 7 bases and at J to 4 bases, leaving 7 bases not matched to a gene. Germline CDR1 and CDR2: GTSNPN and SVGIG (reference sequence). CDR3 nucleotides: TGTGCCTTTCAGGGGGCCGGGGCAGATACGCAGTATTTT. Its protein is CAFQGAGADTQYF.

The chain combines TRBV5-5 with TRBJ2-1; 12 nucleotides line up with TRBD2. The CDR3 totals 15 residues. Germline-derived CDR1 and CDR2 are SGHKS and YYEKEE (reference sequence). J gave up 9 bases and V 4 bases, and 8 bases lay outside the gene matches. For the CDR3, the DNA is TGTGCCAGCAGCCGGGGACTAGCGGGTAAAGGTGAGCAGTTCTTC. This gives the protein CASSRGLAGKGEQFF.

V gene TRBV11-2 combines with J gene TRBJ2-2, with 9 bases matching TRBD2. CDR3 size: 14 residues. After removal of 5 bases from V and 8 bases from J, the junction contained 6 bases not matched to a gene. Per germline, CDR1 SGHAT and CDR2 FQNNGV. The CDR3 DNA reads TGTGCCAGCAGCGTTAGCGGGAGTAGTGGGGAGCTGTTTTTT. Its protein product is CASSVSGSSGELFF. The whole variable domain, remainder taken from reference TRBV11-2 and TRBJ2-2, is EAGVAQSPRYKIIEKRQSVAFWCNPISGHATLYWYQQILGQGPKLLIQFQNNGVVDDSQLPKDRFSAERLKGVDSTLKIQPAKLEDSAVYLCASSVSGSSGELFFGEGSRLTVL.

The chain employs TRBV12-3 or TRBV12-4 and TRBJ1-1; a possible D gene is TRBD1 (5 bases). V shed 3 bases and J shed 3 bases, with 8 bases lying between them. The CDR3 is made up of 13 amino acids. The CDR3 sequence: CASSFAGDTEAFF. In nucleotides, the CDR3 is TGTGCCAGCAGTTTCGCGGGGGACACTGAAGCTTTCTTT.

The chain links TRBV12-3 or TRBV12-4 to TRBJ1-1, with D perhaps TRBD1 (5 bases). Trimming stripped 6 bases from V and 9 bases from J, with 14 bases between. CDR3 length: 12 residues. The DNA for the CDR3 is TGTGCCAGCAGACCCGACAGAACCCAAGCTTTCTTT. Translation gives CASRPDRTQAFF.

The CDR3 spells CASKDRGRGTDTQYF. The CDR3, as DNA: TGTGCCAGCAAAGACAGGGGGCGGGGGACAGATACGCAGTATTTT. The V gene is TRBV7-2, the J gene TRBJ2-3, with 10 bases that match TRBD1. The J segment lost 3 bases and the V segment lost 7 bases, leaving 7 bases of the junction unmatched. Germline values: CDR1 SGHTA, CDR2 FQGNSA. The CDR3 has 15 amino acids. The full variable domain, rest sourced from reference TRBV7-2 and TRBJ2-3, is GAGVSQSPSNKVTEKGKDVELRCDPISGHTALYWYRQSLGQGLEFLIYFQGNSAPDKSGLPSDRFSAERTGGSVSTLTIQRTQQEDSAVYLCASKDRGRGTDTQYFGPGTRLTVL.

The genes are TRBV9 and TRBJ2-3, with 9 bases identical to TRBD1. The CDR3 covers 16 residues. The germline V gene encodes CDR1 SGDLS and CDR2 YYNGEE. V trimming: 2 bases; J trimming: 0 bases; junction bases outside the gene matches: 4. The CDR3 region has the DNA TGTGCCAGCAGCGTTTACAGGGGGCTGAGCACAGATACGCAGTATTTT. Protein: CASSVYRGLSTDTQYF.

CDR3 protein: CASSQGGREQFF. Here the CDR3 DNA reads TGTGCCAGCAGCCAAGGCGGGAGAGAGCAGTTCTTC. The chain employs TRBV3-1 (or the pseudogene TRBV3-2) and TRBJ2-1; TRBD2 agrees at 7 bases. With 1 base clipped from V and 10 bases from J, the junction kept 1 base outside the gene matches. Germline assignment: CDR1 LGHDT and CDR2 YNNKEL (reference sequence). The CDR3 is 12 residues long.

J is TRBJ2-7 and V is TRBV6-5; tentative D call: TRBD1 (5 bases). V shed 10 bases and J shed 2 bases, with 21 bases lying between them. CDR1 MNHEY and CDR2 SVGAGI come from the germline V gene. The CDR3 has 15 residues. In DNA, the CDR3 is TGTGCCACACTACCCTCGTCGTGGGGCGCCTACGAGCAGTACTTC. Protein sequence: CATLPSSWGAYEQYF.

This clone appeared a single time. The chain joins TRBV2 to TRBJ1-1; 8 nucleotides line up with TRBD1. The CDR3 has 15 amino acids. V shed 8 bases, J shed 4 bases, and the junction held 12 bases outside the gene matches. Germline CDR1 SNHLY, CDR2 FYNNEI. The CDR3, as DNA: TGTGCCAGCTCAGCCCGACAGGGGTCGTCCACTGAAGCTTTCTTT. It translates to CASSARQGSSTEAFF.

This CDR3 reads CASSQPGPRESQYF. The CDR3 region has the DNA TGTGCCAGCAGCCAACCCGGACCCCGGGAGTCCCAGTACTTC. The rearrangement joins TRBV14 to TRBJ2-5; weak D call: TRBD2 (6 bases). Germline assignment: CDR1 SGHDN and CDR2 FVKESK. This CDR3 has 14 amino acids. V was shortened by 2 bases and J by 9 bases, with 16 bases between the two germline ends.

The chain carries TRBV6-6 and TRBJ1-2; D gene ambiguous. The CDR3 runs 14 residues. Germline V lookup: CDR1 MNHNY, CDR2 SVGAGI (reference sequence). V lost 7 bases, J lost 5 bases, and 17 bases lay in between. CDR3 residues: CASTGTLKEYGYTF. The CDR3, as DNA: TGTGCCAGCACCGGAACCTTAAAGGAGTATGGCTACACCTTC.

This chain links TRBV9 with TRBJ2-1, with D possibly TRBD2 on 5 matching bases. Germline V gene sequence: CDR1 SGDLS, CDR2 YYNGEE. The CDR3 covers 14 residues. Trimming pared 4 bases from V and 8 bases from J, leaving 16 bases between. The CDR3 DNA follows: TGTGCCAGCAGCCTCCGAATGGTCGGGGATGAGCAGTTCTTC. Protein product: CASSLRMVGDEQFF.

V and J are TRBV28 and TRBJ1-2; D unresolved. V was shortened by 8 bases and J by 9 bases, with 19 bases between the two germline ends. Germline V CDR1 and CDR2: MDHEN, SYDVKM. CDR3 length: 13 amino acids. Here the CDR3 reads CASGNPGSHRYTF. For the CDR3, the DNA is TGTGCCAGCGGTAATCCGGGGTCCCATCGCTACACCTTC.